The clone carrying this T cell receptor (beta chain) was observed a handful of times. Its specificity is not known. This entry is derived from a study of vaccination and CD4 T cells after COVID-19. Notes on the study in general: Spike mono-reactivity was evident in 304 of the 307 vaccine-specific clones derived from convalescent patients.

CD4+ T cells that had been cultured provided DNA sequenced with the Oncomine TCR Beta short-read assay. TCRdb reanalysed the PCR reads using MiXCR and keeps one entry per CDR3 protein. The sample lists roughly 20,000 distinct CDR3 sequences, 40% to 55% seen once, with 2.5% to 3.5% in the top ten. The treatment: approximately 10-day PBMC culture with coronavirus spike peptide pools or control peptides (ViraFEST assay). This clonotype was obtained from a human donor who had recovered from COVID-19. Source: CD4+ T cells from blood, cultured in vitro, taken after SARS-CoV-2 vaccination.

The CDR3 loop reads CSVGDSYNQPQHF. The CDR3 coding sequence is TGCAGCGTGGGGGACAGCTACAATCAGCCCCAGCATTTT. This chain connects TRBV29-1 to TRBJ1-5, with TRBD1 identical over 7 bases. The V segment lost 6 bases and the J segment 3 bases; nucleotides outside the gene matches: 5. CDR3 length: 13 residues. Looked up from germline, CDR1 is SQVTM and CDR2 is ANQGSEA.